The sequence of this TCR beta chain was determined in a study of blood T cell repertoires in COVID-19. Deletions cut 2 bases from V and 8 bases from J, with 18 bases between. This CDR3 comprises 15 residues. Germline assignment: CDR1 SGHVS and CDR2 FQNEAQ. Assay: immunoSEQ multiplex PCR; the TCRdb copy retains only in-frame clones and omits some. The data hold more than 200,000 clones, with roughly 90% observed a single time. Clinical histories supplied by participants themselves formed the basis of cohort assignment. This chain joins TRBV7-8 and TRBJ1-2; D is perhaps TRBD1 (6 bases). The origin of this receptor is a woman under 40 who had recovered from COVID-19. Sequencing was carried out using PBMCs or T cells enriched from blood (not recorded which). CDR3 protein: CASSLSSGDALGYTF. CDR3 coding DNA: TGTGCCAGCAGCTTATCGTCAGGGGATGCCTTGGGCTACACCTTC.